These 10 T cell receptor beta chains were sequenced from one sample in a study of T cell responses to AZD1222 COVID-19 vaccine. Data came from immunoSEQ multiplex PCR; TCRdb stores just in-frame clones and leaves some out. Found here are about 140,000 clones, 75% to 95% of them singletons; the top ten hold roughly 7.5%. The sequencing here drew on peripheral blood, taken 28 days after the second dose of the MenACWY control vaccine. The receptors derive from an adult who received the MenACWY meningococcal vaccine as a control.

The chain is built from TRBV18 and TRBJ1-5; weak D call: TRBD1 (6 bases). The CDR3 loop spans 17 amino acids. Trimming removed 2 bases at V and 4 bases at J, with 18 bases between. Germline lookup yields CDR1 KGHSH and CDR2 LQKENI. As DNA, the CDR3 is TGTGCCAGCTCACCATCTCAGGTACAGGGAGCAAATCAGCCCCAGCATTTT. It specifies CASSPSQVQGANQPQHF. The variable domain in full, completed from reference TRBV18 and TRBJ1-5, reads NAGVMQNPRHLVRRRGQEARLRCSPMKGHSHVYWYRQLPEEGLKFMVYLQKENIIDESGMPKERFSAEFPKEGPSILRIQQVVRGDSAAYFCASSPSQVQGANQPQHFGDGTRLSIL.

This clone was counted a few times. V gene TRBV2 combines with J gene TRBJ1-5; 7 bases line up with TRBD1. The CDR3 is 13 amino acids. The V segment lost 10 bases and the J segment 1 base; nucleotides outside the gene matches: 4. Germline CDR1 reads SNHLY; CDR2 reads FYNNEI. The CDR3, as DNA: TGTGCCACCACGGACAGGAGCAATCAGCCCCAGCATTTT. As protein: CATTDRSNQPQHF.

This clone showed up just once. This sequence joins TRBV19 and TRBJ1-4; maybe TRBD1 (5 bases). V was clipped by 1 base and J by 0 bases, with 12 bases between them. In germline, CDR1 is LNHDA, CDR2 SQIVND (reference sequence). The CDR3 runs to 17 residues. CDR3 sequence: CASSIGGAGATNEKLFF. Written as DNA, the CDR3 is TGTGCCAGTAGTATAGGAGGGGCTGGAGCAACTAATGAAAAACTGTTTTTT.

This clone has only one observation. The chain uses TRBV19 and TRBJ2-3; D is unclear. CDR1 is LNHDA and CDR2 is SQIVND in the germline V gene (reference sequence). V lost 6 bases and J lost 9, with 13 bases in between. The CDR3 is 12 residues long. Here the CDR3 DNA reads TGTGCCAGTAGCCTAGGGTTAAACACGCAGTATTTT. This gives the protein CASSLGLNTQYF.

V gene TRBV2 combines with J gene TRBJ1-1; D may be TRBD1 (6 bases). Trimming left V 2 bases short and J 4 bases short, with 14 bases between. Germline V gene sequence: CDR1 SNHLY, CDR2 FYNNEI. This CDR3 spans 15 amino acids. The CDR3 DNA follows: TGTGCCAGCAGTGAAAGGGGGGTAGGCGGCACTGAAGCTTTCTTT. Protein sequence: CASSERGVGGTEAFF.

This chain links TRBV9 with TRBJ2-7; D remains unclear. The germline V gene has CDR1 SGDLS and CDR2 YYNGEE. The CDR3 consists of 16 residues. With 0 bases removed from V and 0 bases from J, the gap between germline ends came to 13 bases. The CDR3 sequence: CASSVGPASNSYEQYF. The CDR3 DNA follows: TGTGCCAGCAGCGTAGGCCCGGCCAGTAACTCCTACGAGCAGTACTTC. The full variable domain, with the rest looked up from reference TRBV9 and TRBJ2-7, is DSGVTQTPKHLITATGQRVTLRCSPRSGDLSVYWYQQSLDQGLQFLIQYYNGEERAKGNILERFSAQQFPDLHSELNLSSLELGDSALYFCASSVGPASNSYEQYFGPGTRLTVT.

The CDR3 bases are TGTGCCAGTAGTATAGATCCCGTTGCGGGCTTAGGAGCTTTCTTT. The encoded protein is CASSIDPVAGLGAFF. The chain uses TRBV19 and TRBJ1-1; D gene uncertain. V was clipped by 0 bases and J by 10 bases, with 18 bases between them. The V gene's germline CDR1 is LNHDA and CDR2 SQIVND (reference sequence). The length of the CDR3 is 15 residues. Variable domain in full (rest from reference TRBV19 and TRBJ1-1): DGGITQSPKYLFRKEGQNVTLSCEQNLNHDAMYWYRQDPGQGLRLIYYSQIVNDFQKGDIAEGYSVSREKKESFPLTVTSAQKNPTAFYLCASSIDPVAGLGAFFGQGTRLTVV.

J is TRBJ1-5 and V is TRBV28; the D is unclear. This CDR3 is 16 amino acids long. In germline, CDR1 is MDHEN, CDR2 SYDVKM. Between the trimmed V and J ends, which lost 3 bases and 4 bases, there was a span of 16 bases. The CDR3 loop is CASSFPGPGGNQPQHF. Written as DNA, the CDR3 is TGTGCCAGCAGTTTCCCCGGGCCGGGTGGTAATCAGCCCCAGCATTTT.

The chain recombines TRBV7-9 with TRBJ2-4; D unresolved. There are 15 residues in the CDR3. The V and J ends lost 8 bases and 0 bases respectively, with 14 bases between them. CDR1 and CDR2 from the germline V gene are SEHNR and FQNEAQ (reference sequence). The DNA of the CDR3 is TGTGCCAGCCCCGCACAACCCCTAGCCAAAAACATTCAGTACTTC. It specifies CASPAQPLAKNIQYF.

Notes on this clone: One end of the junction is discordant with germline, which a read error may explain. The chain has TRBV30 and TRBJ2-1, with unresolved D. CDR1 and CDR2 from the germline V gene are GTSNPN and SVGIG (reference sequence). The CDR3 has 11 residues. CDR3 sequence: CAWSSTIELFF. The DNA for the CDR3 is TGTGCCTGGAGTTCAACGATTGAGCTGTTCTTC.